Listed here are 30 T cell receptor beta chains from one sample, sequenced in a study of blood T cell repertoires in COVID-19. TCRdb's copy holds only in-frame clones and misses some; the assay was immunoSEQ multiplex PCR. Counted here are 300,000 or so clones, under 90% occurring once; the ten biggest clones make up less than 3.5%. Sequencing input: PBMCs or T cells enriched from blood (not recorded which). These TCRs come from a woman aged 45-60 years who had been exposed to COVID-19.

This chain connects TRBV5-4 to TRBJ2-3; TRBD2 agrees at 10 bases. The CDR3 is 17 amino acids. V shed 0 bases, J shed 1 base, and the junction held 5 bases outside the gene matches. CDR1 and CDR2 (germline): SGHNT, YYREEE (reference sequence). The CDR3 bases are TGTGCCAGCAGCTTGGATTCTACTAGCGGGGGCACAGATACGCAGTATTTT. This gives the protein CASSLDSTSGGTDTQYF.

The CDR3 sequence is CAISVQNTEAFF. The CDR3 region has the DNA TGTGCCATCAGTGTCCAGAACACTGAAGCTTTCTTT. V usage is TRBV10-3 and J usage is TRBJ1-1; D is unclear. Germline assignment: CDR1 ENHRY and CDR2 SYGVKD. Trimming removed 4 bases at V and 1 base at J, with 4 bases between. The CDR3 consists of 12 residues.

A note on this clone: Germline is not matched at one junction end, which may reflect a read error. J is TRBJ2-3 and V is TRBV6-5; 13 bases are shared with TRBD2. The germline CDR1 and CDR2 sequences are MNHEY and SVGAGI. The CDR3 consists of 16 residues. Here the CDR3 DNA reads TGTGCCAGCAGTCACTCCGCCACTAGCGGGGGGGGCTCGCAGTATTTT. This translates into CASSHSATSGGGSQYF.

This chain joins TRBV19 and TRBJ2-5; TRBD1 matches at 12 bases. Trimming removed 6 bases from V and 4 bases from J; junction bases left unmatched: 6. Germline values: CDR1 LNHDA, CDR2 SQIVND (reference sequence). This CDR3 is 15 amino acids long. The CDR3 region has the DNA TGTGCCAGTAGGCTCCGGGACAGGGGGCCAGAGACCCAGTACTTC. It specifies CASRLRDRGPETQYF.

The V and J genes are TRBV27 and TRBJ1-5; 10 positions match TRBD1. The CDR3 sequence is 15 residues long. V shed 6 bases and J 2 bases; nucleotides not matched to a gene: 4. Per germline, CDR1 MNHEY and CDR2 SMNVEV (reference sequence). The CDR3 sequence: CASRAGTGGNQPQHF. DNA for the CDR3: TGTGCCAGCAGAGCCGGGACAGGGGGCAATCAGCCCCAGCATTTT.

This chain connects TRBV12-3 or TRBV12-4 to TRBJ2-7; possible D gene TRBD1, 6 bases. Deletions cut 2 bases from V and 7 bases from J, with 9 bases between. This CDR3 spans 12 amino acids. Here the CDR3 DNA reads TGTGCCAGCAGTTTAAATCAGGGGGAGCAGTACTTC. Translated, it gives CASSLNQGEQYF.

The chain couples TRBV2 to TRBJ2-2; tentative D call: TRBD1 (6 bases). Trimming cost V 3 bases and J 2 bases, with 13 bases left between them. Germline lookup yields CDR1 SNHLY and CDR2 FYNNEI. The CDR3 loop spans 16 amino acids. CDR3 amino acids: CASSDKQGGNTGELFF. The CDR3 coding sequence is TGTGCCAGCAGTGACAAGCAAGGGGGTAACACCGGGGAGCTGTTTTTT. The entire variable domain, with the rest obtained from reference TRBV2 and TRBJ2-2, is as follows: EPEVTQTPSHQVTQMGQEVILRCVPISNHLYFYWYRQILGQKVEFLVSFYNNEISEKSEIFDDQFSVERPDGSNFTLKIRSTKLEDSAMYFCASSDKQGGNTGELFFGEGSRLTVL.

The rearrangement links TRBV5-4 to TRBJ2-5; TRBD2 matches 7 bases. V lost 6 bases, J lost 5 bases, and 7 bases stayed unmatched. Germline lookup yields CDR1 SGHNT and CDR2 YYREEE (reference sequence). The CDR3 is made up of 13 amino acids. The CDR3 DNA is TGTGCCAGCACCCCGCTGGGGGGGGAGACCCAGTACTTC. The encoded protein is CASTPLGGETQYF. The full variable domain, rest sourced from reference TRBV5-4 and TRBJ2-5, is ETGVTQSPTHLIKTRGQQVTLRCSSQSGHNTVSWYQQALGQGPQFIFQYYREEENGRGNFPPRFSGLQFPNYSSELNVNALELDDSALYLCASTPLGGETQYFGPGTRLLVL.

The chain has TRBV7-2 and TRBJ1-3; TRBD1 is a possible D gene (5 bases). CDR3 size: 17 residues. The ends were cut back, 1 base at V and 4 bases at J, with 17 bases in the middle. CDR1 and CDR2 from the germline V gene are SGHTA and FQGNSA. CDR3 sequence (DNA): TGTGCCAGCAGCTTAGGACATTCGGGGGAGGCAGGAAACACCATATATTTT. Protein product: CASSLGHSGEAGNTIYF.

The chain carries TRBV11-2 and TRBJ1-2, with no clear D. Germline CDR1 and CDR2: SGHAT and FQNNGV. The V gene lost 1 base and the J gene lost 5 bases, with 11 bases spanning the gap. The length of the CDR3 is 14 residues. The CDR3 here is CASSLATGAYGYTF. The DNA of the CDR3 is TGTGCCAGCAGCTTAGCAACGGGAGCATATGGCTACACCTTC.

This chain joins TRBV7-2 and TRBJ1-1; a weak D match, TRBD1 (5 bases). The CDR3 length is 15 residues. Looked up from germline, CDR1 is SGHTA and CDR2 is FQGNSA. V was cut by 0 bases and J by 1 base, with 9 bases left in between. CDR3 amino acids: CASSLAQGRNTEAFF. CDR3 sequence (DNA): TGTGCCAGCAGCTTAGCCCAGGGAAGGAACACTGAAGCTTTCTTT.

This clone was seen a handful of times. The chain uses TRBV9 and TRBJ2-3, with a weak D call TRBD2 (5 bases). Germline V gives CDR1 SGDLS, CDR2 YYNGEE. This CDR3 contains 15 residues. Between the trimmed V and J ends, which lost 4 bases and 1 base, there was a span of 13 bases. Here the CDR3 DNA reads TGTGCCAGCAGCCCCCGGGCGGGTCGCACAGATACGCAGTATTTT. This gives the protein CASSPRAGRTDTQYF. Drawing the rest from reference TRBV9 and TRBJ2-3, the complete variable domain is DSGVTQTPKHLITATGQRVTLRCSPRSGDLSVYWYQQSLDQGLQFLIQYYNGEERAKGNILERFSAQQFPDLHSELNLSSLELGDSALYFCASSPRAGRTDTQYFGPGTRLTVL.

The chain links TRBV7-9 to TRBJ2-2; TRBD2 agrees at 9 bases. V gave up 5 bases and J gave up 5 bases; unmatched junction bases: 9. The CDR3 has 16 residues. Germline V lookup: CDR1 SEHNR, CDR2 FQNEAQ (reference sequence). The CDR3 DNA reads as TGTGCCAGCAGCATTAGCGGGGGCGCCGGTACCGGGGAGCTGTTTTTT. Residues: CASSISGGAGTGELFF.

This rearrangement joins TRBV10-3 to TRBJ2-7, with TRBD1 matching over 12 bases. The V segment lost 8 bases and the J segment 5 bases; nucleotides outside the gene matches: 4. CDR3 length equals 13 residues. The germline gives CDR1 ENHRY, CDR2 SYGVKD. DNA of the CDR3: TGTGCCATCTGGGGACAGGGGGCCCACGAGCAGTACTTC. It translates to CAIWGQGAHEQYF.

The chain has TRBV5-1 and TRBJ2-1; perhaps TRBD1 as D (6 bases). Deletions cut 0 bases from V and 7 bases from J, with 11 bases between. CDR1 is SGHRS, CDR2 YFSETQ, per germline. This CDR3 is 14 amino acids long. The CDR3: CASSLVPGENEQFF. In DNA form, the CDR3 reads TGCGCCAGCAGCTTGGTTCCAGGGGAAAATGAGCAGTTCTTC.

V and J are TRBV29-1 and TRBJ2-7; D is possibly TRBD1 (5 bases). CDR3 length equals 14 residues. V was clipped by 0 bases and J by 2 bases, with 11 bases between them. CDR1 and CDR2 (germline): SQVTM, ANQGSEA. The CDR3 loop is CSVEDRDSPYEQYF. Written as DNA, the CDR3 is TGCAGCGTTGAAGATCGAGACAGCCCCTACGAGCAGTACTTC.

This chain connects TRBV4-2 to TRBJ2-3; 12 bases are shared with TRBD2. With 4 bases clipped from V and 6 bases from J, the junction kept 11 bases outside the gene matches. There are 17 residues in the CDR3. Germline V lookup: CDR1 LGHNA, CDR2 YNFKEQ. CDR3 sequence (DNA): TGTGCCAGCAGCCCCCAGCTAGCGGGGGGGCCGGGTGATACGCAGTATTTT. Translating gives CASSPQLAGGPGDTQYF.

The chain combines TRBV5-1 with TRBJ1-4, with D maybe TRBD1 (6 bases). CDR1 SGHRS and CDR2 YFSETQ come from the germline V gene. Trimming took off 4 bases at V and 4 bases at J, with 11 bases between the two ends. CDR3 size: 14 residues. DNA of the CDR3: TGCGCCAGCAGCCAGGGACACTTTAATGAAAAACTGTTTTTT. Protein product: CASSQGHFNEKLFF.

This rearrangement joins TRBV28 to TRBJ1-2; 9 nucleotides line up with TRBD1. The CDR3 spans 14 residues. Germline V gene sequence: CDR1 MDHEN, CDR2 SYDVKM. Trimming cost V 5 bases and J 2 bases; bases outside gene matches: 3. The CDR3, as DNA: TGTGCCAGCAGTCCTGGGACAGGGAACTATGGCTACACCTTC. Amino acid sequence: CASSPGTGNYGYTF.

The V and J genes are TRBV27 and TRBJ1-2, with a possible D match to TRBD1 (5 bases). From germline, CDR1 is MNHEY and CDR2 SMNVEV (reference sequence). V lost 5 bases and J 0 bases, leaving 10 bases between the germline ends. The CDR3 sequence is 14 residues long. In nucleotides, the CDR3 is TGTGCCAGCAGTCGGGGGGGAACTAACTATGGCTACACCTTC. Encoded protein: CASSRGGTNYGYTF.

The rearrangement joins TRBV6-5 to TRBJ1-6, with D perhaps matching TRBD1 (5 bases). Germline V gene sequence: CDR1 MNHEY, CDR2 SVGAGI. Trimming shortened V by 7 bases and J by 18 bases, and 19 bases separated the two germline ends. The CDR3 contains 12 residues. In nucleotides, the CDR3 is TGTGCCAGCACCAAGGGGAGGACCCTTTCCCACTTT. Its protein product is CASTKGRTLSHF.

This rearrangement joins TRBV5-1 to TRBJ1-6; 9 nucleotides align to TRBD1. This CDR3 contains 17 residues. CDR1 SGHRS and CDR2 YFSETQ come from the germline V gene. V lost 0 bases and J lost 6; bases outside the gene matches: 7. The CDR3 region is CASSLAESGQGNSPLHF. The CDR3 DNA sequence: TGCGCCAGCAGCTTGGCAGAATCGGGACAGGGTAATTCACCCCTCCACTTT.

The genes are TRBV27 and TRBJ2-1; D not resolved. CDR1 is MNHEY, CDR2 SMNVEV, per germline (reference sequence). The CDR3 loop spans 16 amino acids. With 0 bases removed from V and 0 bases from J, the gap between germline ends came to 9 bases. CDR3 residues: CASSLSVESSYNEQFF. The CDR3 bases are TGTGCCAGCAGTTTATCCGTCGAGAGCTCCTACAATGAGCAGTTCTTC.

The rearrangement links TRBV7-8 to TRBJ1-5; possible D gene TRBD1, 6 bases. Trimming cost V 1 base and J 11 bases, with 18 bases left between them. The CDR3 has 15 amino acids. Germline lookup yields CDR1 SGHVS and CDR2 FQNEAQ. CDR3 nucleotide sequence: TGTGCCAGCAGCTTAGGGCGGGGGCCAGGAAGGACCCAGCATTTT. Translated: CASSLGRGPGRTQHF.

The V call is TRBV4-2, the J call TRBJ2-5; D is uncertain. The V gene's germline CDR1 is LGHNA and CDR2 YNFKEQ. The CDR3 extends over 15 amino acids. V gave up 1 base and J gave up 2 bases, with 11 bases separating them. CDR3 coding DNA: TGTGCCAGCAGCCAAGCGTGGCAGGCTCAAGAGACCCAGTACTTC. This gives the protein CASSQAWQAQETQYF.

The CDR3 sequence: CASSPRPDPGYEQYF. In DNA form, the CDR3 reads TGTGCCAGCTCACCACGTCCCGATCCAGGCTACGAGCAGTACTTC. The chain uses TRBV18 and TRBJ2-7; D unclear. The CDR3 runs to 15 residues. Deletions cut 1 base from V and 3 bases from J, with 13 bases between. Germline V gene lookup returns CDR1 KGHSH and CDR2 LQKENI.

The gene calls are TRBV6-1 and TRBJ1-2; 10 bases align to TRBD1. The CDR3 spans 14 residues. With V trimmed by 3 bases and J by 8 bases, 6 bases remained unmatched. CDR1 MNHNS and CDR2 SASEGT come from the germline V gene. DNA of the CDR3: TGTGCCAGCAGTGAGGGACAGGGGCGGTCGGGCTACACCTTC. This encodes CASSEGQGRSGYTF.

This rearrangement joins TRBV9 to TRBJ2-1; maybe TRBD1 (7 bases). V gave up 0 bases and J gave up 12 bases, with 13 bases separating them. The CDR3 covers 13 residues. CDR1 and CDR2 (germline): SGDLS, YYNGEE. The CDR3 DNA follows: TGTGCCAGCAGCGTAGAAGGAGGGGGCGGGCAGTTCTTC. Protein sequence: CASSVEGGGGQFF.

The V call is TRBV6-5, the J call TRBJ1-2, with D possibly matching TRBD1 (5 bases). Germline V gene lookup returns CDR1 MNHEY and CDR2 SVGAGI. The V and J ends lost 5 bases and 4 bases respectively, with 11 bases between them. The CDR3 loop spans 13 amino acids. CDR3 region: CASSRQSPYGYTF. CDR3 in DNA: TGTGCCAGCAGTCGACAGAGCCCCTATGGCTACACCTTC.

The chain uses TRBV3-1 (or the pseudogene TRBV3-2) and TRBJ2-7; 11 bases fit TRBD1. This CDR3 contains 16 residues. Germline lookup yields CDR1 LGHDT and CDR2 YNNKEL (reference sequence). Losses at the gene ends were 4 bases for V and 7 bases for J; bases not matched to a gene: 12. The CDR3, as DNA: TGTGCCAGCAGCCCACGTGTCGGACAGGGGGCGCGGGAGCAGTACTTC. Its translation is CASSPRVGQGAREQYF.